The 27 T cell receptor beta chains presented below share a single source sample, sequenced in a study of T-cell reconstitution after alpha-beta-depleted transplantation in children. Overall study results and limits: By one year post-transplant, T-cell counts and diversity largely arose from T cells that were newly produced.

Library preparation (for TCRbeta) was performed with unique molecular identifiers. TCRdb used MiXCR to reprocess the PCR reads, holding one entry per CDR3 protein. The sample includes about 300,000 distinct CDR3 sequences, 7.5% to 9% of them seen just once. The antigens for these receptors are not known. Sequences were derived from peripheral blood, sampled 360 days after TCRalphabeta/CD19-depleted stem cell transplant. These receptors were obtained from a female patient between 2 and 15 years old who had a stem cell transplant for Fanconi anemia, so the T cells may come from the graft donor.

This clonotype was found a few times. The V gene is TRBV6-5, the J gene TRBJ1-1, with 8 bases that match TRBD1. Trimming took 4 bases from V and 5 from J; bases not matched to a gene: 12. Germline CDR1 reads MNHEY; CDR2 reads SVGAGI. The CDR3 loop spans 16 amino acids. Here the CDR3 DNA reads TGTGCCAGCAGTTTAGGACAGGGCGAAGGATGGACTGAAGCTTTCTTT. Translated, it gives CASSLGQGEGWTEAFF.

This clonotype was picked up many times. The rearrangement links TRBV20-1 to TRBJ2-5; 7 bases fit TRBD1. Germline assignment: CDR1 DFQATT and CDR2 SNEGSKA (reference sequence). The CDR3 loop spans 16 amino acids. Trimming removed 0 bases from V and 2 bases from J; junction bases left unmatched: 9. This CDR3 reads CSARDLDRAQQETQYF. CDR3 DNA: TGCAGTGCTAGAGATCTCGACAGGGCCCAACAAGAGACCCAGTACTTC.

Written as DNA, the CDR3 is TGCAGTGCTAGAGATCCCGGGCACCCGGGGAACTATGGCTACACCTTC. Its translation: CSARDPGHPGNYGYTF. J is TRBJ1-2 and V is TRBV20-1; D remains unclear. The CDR3 totals 16 residues. Germline V gives CDR1 DFQATT, CDR2 SNEGSKA (reference sequence). The germline V and J ends were trimmed by 0 bases and 2 bases, with 16 bases remaining between them.

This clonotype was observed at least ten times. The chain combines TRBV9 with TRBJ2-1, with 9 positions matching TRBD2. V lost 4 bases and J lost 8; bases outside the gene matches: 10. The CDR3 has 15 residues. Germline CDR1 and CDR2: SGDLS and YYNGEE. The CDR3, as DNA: TGTGCCAGCAGCCAGTTGGGCGGGAGGGCCCATGAGCAGTTCTTC. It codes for CASSQLGGRAHEQFF.

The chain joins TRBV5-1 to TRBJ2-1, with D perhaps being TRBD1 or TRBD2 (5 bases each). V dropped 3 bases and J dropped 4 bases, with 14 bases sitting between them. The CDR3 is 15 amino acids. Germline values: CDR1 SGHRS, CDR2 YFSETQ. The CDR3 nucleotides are TGCGCCAGCAGCTCCCGGGACGGAATTTACAATGAGCAGTTCTTC. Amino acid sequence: CASSSRDGIYNEQFF.

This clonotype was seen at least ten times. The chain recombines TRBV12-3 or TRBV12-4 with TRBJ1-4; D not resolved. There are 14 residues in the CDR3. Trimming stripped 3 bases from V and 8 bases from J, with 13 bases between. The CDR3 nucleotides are TGTGCCAGCAGTTTTAGGGCCCCTGGGGAAAAACTGTTTTTT. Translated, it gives CASSFRAPGEKLFF.

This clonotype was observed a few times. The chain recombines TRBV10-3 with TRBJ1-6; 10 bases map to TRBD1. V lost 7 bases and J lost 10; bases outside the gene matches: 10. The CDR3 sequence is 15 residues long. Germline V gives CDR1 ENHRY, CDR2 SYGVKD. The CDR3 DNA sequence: TGTGCCATCACTATAGACAGGGGGCGAGGGTCACCCCTCCACTTT. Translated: CAITIDRGRGSPLHF.

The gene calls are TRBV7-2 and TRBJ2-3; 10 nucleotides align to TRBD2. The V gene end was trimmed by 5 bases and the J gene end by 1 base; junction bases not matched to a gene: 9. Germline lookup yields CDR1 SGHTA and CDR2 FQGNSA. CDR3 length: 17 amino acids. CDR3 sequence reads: CASSRGAGGQGTDTQYF. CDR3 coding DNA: TGTGCCAGCAGCAGGGGAGCGGGGGGGCAGGGCACAGATACGCAGTATTTT.

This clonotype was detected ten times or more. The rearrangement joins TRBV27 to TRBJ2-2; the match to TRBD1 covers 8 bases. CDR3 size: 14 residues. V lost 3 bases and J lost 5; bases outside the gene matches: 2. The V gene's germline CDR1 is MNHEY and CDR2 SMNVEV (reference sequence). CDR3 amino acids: CASSFRGPTGELFF. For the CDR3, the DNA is TGTGCCAGCAGTTTCAGGGGGCCAACCGGGGAGCTGTTTTTT.

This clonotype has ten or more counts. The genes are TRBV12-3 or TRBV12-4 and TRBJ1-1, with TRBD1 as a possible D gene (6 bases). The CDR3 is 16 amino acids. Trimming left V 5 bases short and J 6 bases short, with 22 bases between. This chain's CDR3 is CASSLLFGGRFPEAFF. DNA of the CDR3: TGTGCCAGCAGTCTGCTGTTCGGGGGGCGGTTTCCTGAAGCTTTCTTT.

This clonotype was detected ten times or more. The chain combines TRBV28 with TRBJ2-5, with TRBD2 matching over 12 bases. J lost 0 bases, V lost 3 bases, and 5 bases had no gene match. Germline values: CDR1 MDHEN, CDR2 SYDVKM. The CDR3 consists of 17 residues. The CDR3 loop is CASSFHLAGGYQETQYF. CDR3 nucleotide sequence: TGTGCCAGCAGTTTCCATCTAGCGGGGGGGTACCAAGAGACCCAGTACTTC.

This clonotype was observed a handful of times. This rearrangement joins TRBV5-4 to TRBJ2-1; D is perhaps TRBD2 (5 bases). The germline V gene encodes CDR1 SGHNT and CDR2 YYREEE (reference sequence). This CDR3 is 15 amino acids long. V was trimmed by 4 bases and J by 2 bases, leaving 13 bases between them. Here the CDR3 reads CASSTKGSAYNEQFF. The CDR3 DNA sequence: TGTGCCAGCAGCACTAAGGGTAGCGCCTACAATGAGCAGTTCTTC.

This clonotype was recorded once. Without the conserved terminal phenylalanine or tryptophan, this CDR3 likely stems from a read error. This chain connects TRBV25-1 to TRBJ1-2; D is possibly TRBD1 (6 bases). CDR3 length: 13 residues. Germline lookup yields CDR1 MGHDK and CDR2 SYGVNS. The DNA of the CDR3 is TGTACCAGCAGGGGTTTTCGGCGCGGTGGCTACACCTAC. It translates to CTSRGFRRGGYTY.

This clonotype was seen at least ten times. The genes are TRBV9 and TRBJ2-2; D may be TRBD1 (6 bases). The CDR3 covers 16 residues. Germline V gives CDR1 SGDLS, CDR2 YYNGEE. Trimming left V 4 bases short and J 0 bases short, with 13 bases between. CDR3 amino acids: CASSQRTATNTGELFF. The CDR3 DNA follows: TGTGCCAGCAGCCAGAGGACAGCCACGAACACCGGGGAGCTGTTTTTT. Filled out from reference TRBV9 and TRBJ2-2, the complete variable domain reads DSGVTQTPKHLITATGQRVTLRCSPRSGDLSVYWYQQSLDQGLQFLIQYYNGEERAKGNILERFSAQQFPDLHSELNLSSLELGDSALYFCASSQRTATNTGELFFGEGSRLTVL.

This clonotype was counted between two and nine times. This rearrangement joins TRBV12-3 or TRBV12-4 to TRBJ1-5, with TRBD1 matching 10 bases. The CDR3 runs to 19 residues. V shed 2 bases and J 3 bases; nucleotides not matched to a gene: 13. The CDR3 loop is CASSLRPGTGEFYNQPQHF. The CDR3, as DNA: TGTGCCAGCAGTTTAAGGCCGGGGACAGGGGAGTTTTACAATCAGCCCCAGCATTTT.

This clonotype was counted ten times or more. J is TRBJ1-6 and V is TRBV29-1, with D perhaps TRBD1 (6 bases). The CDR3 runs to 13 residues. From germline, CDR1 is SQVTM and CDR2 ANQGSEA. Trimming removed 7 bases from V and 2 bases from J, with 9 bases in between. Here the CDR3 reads CSARGTYNSPLHF. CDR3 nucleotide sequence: TGCAGCGCCAGGGGTACCTATAATTCACCCCTCCACTTT.

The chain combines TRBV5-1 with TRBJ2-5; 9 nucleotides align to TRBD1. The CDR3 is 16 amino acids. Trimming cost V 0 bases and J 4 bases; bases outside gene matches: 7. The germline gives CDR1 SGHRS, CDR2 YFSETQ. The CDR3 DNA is TGCGCCAGCAGCTTGGTGGGCGCACAGGGGGCAGAGACCCAGTACTTC. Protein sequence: CASSLVGAQGAETQYF. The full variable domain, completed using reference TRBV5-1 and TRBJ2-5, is KAGVTQTPRYLIKTRGQQVTLSCSPISGHRSVSWYQQTPGQGLQFLFEYFSETQRNKGNFPGRFSGRQFSNSRSEMNVSTLELGDSALYLCASSLVGAQGAETQYFGPGTRLLVL.

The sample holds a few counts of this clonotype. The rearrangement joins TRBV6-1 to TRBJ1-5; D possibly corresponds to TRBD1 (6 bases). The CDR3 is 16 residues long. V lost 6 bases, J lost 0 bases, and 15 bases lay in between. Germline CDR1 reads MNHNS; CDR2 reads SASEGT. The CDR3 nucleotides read TGTGCCAGCAGCCCCTTCGGGGGCTTTAGCAATCAGCCCCAGCATTTT. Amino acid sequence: CASSPFGGFSNQPQHF.

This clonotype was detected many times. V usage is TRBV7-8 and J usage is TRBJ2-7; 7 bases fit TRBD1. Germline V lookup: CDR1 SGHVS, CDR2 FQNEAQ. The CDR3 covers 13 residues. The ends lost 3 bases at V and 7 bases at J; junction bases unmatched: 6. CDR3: CASSLTGSKEQYV. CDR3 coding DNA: TGTGCCAGCAGCTTGACAGGGTCGAAGGAGCAGTACGTC.

CDR3 in amino acids: CASNGPIKLNTEAFF. DNA of the CDR3: TGTGCCAGCAACGGACCGATAAAGTTGAACACTGAAGCTTTCTTT. The chain is built from TRBV6-1 and TRBJ1-1, with D unresolved. V was clipped by 7 bases and J by 0 bases, with 15 bases between them. The CDR3 spans 15 residues. Germline assignment: CDR1 MNHNS and CDR2 SASEGT.

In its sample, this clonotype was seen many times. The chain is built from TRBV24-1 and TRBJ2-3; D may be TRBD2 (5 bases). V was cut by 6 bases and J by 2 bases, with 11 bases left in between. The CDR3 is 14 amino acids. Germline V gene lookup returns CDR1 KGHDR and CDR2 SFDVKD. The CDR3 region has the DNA TGTGCCACCAGTTTTCGGGGTAACACAGATACGCAGTATTTT. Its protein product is CATSFRGNTDTQYF.

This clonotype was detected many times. Here the CDR3 reads CASSLGGVGQTQYF. Written as DNA, the CDR3 is TGTGCCAGCAGTTTGGGAGGGGTGGGTCAGACCCAGTACTTC. J is TRBJ2-5 and V is TRBV12-3 or TRBV12-4, with TRBD2 matching 7 bases. The trim removed 3 bases at V and 6 bases at J, leaving 7 bases unmatched. This CDR3 spans 14 amino acids.

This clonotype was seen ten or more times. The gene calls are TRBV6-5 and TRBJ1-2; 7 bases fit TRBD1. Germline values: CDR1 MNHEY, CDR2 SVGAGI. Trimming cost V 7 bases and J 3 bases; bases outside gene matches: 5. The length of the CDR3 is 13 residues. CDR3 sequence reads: CASTRDSHYGYTF. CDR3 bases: TGTGCCAGCACCCGGGACAGCCACTATGGCTACACCTTC.

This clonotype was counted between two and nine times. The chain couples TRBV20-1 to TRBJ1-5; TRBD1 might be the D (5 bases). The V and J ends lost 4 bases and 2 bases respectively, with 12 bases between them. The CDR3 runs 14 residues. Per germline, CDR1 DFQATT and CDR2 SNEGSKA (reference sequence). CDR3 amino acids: CSAIGGRGNQPQHF. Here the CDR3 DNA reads TGCAGTGCTATCGGGGGTCGAGGCAATCAGCCCCAGCATTTT.

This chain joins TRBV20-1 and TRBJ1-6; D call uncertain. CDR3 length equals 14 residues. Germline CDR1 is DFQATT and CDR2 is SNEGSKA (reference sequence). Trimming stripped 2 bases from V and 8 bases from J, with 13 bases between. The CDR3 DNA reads TGCAGTGCTAGATATTGGCATAGCGATTCACCCCTCCACTTT. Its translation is CSARYWHSDSPLHF.

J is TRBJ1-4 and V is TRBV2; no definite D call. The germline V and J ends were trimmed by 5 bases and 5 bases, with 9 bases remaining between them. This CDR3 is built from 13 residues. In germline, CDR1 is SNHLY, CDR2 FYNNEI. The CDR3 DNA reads TGTGCCAGCAGTACACCCAGGAATGAAAAACTGTTTTTT. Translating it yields CASSTPRNEKLFF.

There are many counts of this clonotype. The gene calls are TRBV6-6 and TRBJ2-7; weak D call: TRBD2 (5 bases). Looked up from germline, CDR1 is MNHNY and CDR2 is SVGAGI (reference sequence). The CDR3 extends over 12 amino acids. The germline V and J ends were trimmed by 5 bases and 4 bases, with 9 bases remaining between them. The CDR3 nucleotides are TGTGCCAGCAGTGCCGGGGAGTACGAGCAGTACTTC. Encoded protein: CASSAGEYEQYF.